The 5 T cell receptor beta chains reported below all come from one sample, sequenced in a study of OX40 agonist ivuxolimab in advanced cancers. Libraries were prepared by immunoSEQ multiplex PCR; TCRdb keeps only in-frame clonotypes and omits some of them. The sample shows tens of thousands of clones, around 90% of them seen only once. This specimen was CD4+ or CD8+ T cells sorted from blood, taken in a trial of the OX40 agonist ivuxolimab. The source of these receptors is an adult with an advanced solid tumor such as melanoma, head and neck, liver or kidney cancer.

The CDR3 loop reads CASRGLTGELFF. The CDR3 coding sequence is TGTGCCAGCAGGGGGCTAACCGGGGAGCTGTTTTTT. This sequence joins TRBV28 and TRBJ2-2; TRBD1 might be the D (5 bases). Trimming shortened V by 6 bases and J by 5 bases, and 7 bases separated the two germline ends. The CDR3 extends over 12 amino acids. Germline-derived CDR1 and CDR2 are MDHEN and SYDVKM. The whole variable domain, filled in from reference TRBV28 and TRBJ2-2, reads DVKVTQSSRYLVKRTGEKVFLECVQDMDHENMFWYRQDPGLGLRLIYFSYDVKMKEKGDIPEGYSVSREKKERFSLILESASTNQTSMYLCASRGLTGELFFGEGSRLTVL.

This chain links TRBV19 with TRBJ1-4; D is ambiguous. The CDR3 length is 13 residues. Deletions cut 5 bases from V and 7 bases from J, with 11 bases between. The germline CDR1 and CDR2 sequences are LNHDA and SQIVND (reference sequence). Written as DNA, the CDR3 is TGTGCCAGTAGTCCCCTAATTAGTGAAAAACTGTTTTTT. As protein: CASSPLISEKLFF. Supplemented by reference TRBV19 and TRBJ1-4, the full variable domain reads DGGITQSPKYLFRKEGQNVTLSCEQNLNHDAMYWYRQDPGQGLRLIYYSQIVNDFQKGDIAEGYSVSREKKESFPLTVTSAQKNPTAFYLCASSPLISEKLFFGSGTQLSVL.

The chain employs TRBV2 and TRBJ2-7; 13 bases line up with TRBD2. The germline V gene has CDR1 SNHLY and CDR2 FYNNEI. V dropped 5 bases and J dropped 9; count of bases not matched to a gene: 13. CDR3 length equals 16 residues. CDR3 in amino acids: CASSSVGLAGVAAQYF. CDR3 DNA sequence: TGTGCCAGCAGTTCGGTCGGACTAGCGGGAGTCGCTGCGCAGTACTTC.

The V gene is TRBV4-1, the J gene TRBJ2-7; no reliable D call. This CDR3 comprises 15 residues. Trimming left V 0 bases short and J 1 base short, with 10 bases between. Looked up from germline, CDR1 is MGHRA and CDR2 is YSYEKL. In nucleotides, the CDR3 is TGCGCCAGCAGCCAAGATTATGCGGTTTCCTACGAGCAGTACTTC. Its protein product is CASSQDYAVSYEQYF.

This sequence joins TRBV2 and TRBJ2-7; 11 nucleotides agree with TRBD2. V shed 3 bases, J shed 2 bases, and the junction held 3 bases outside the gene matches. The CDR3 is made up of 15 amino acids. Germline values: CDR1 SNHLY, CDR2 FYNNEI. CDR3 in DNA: TGTGCCAGCAGTGATTCTAGCGGGAGGCCCTACGAGCAGTACTTC. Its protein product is CASSDSSGRPYEQYF.